This TCR beta chain is drawn from a study of CDR3 diversity in severe acne. Germline V gives CDR1 SNHLY, CDR2 FYNNEI. The CDR3 is 12 residues long. A note on this clonotype: At one end the junction does not follow the germline gene, possibly because of a read error.

TCRdb ran MiXCR on the PCR reads and lists one entry per CDR3 protein. The sample yields some 84,000 distinct CDR3 sequences, roughly half seen once. The sample was blood. The sequence was collected from a male donor in good health, serving as a control. The V call is TRBV2, the J call TRBJ2-7; D not certain. The CDR3 DNA reads TGTACCAGCAGTGCCAACAACTACAAGCAGTACTTC. Amino acids: CTSSANNYKQYF.